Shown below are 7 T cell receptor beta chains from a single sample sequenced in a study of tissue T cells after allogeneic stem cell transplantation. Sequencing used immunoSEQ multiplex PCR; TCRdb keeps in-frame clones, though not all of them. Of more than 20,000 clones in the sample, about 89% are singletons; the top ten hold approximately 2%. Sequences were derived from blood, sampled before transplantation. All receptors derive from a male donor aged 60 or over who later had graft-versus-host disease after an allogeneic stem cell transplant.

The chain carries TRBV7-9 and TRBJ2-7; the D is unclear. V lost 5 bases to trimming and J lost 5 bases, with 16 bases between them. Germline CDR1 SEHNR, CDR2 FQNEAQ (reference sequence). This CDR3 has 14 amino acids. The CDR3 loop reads CASSPPGVRNEQYF. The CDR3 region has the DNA TGTGCCAGCAGCCCCCCTGGCGTCCGGAACGAGCAGTACTTC.

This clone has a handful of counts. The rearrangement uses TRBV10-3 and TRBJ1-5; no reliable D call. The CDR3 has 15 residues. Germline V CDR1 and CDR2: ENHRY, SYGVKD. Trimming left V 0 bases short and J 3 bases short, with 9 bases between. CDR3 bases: TGTGCCATCAGTGAGTCGACCGGAATCAATCAGCCCCAGCATTTT. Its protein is CAISESTGINQPQHF.

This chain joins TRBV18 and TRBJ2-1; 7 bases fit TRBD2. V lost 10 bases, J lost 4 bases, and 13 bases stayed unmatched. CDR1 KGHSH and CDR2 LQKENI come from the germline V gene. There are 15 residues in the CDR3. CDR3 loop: CATAMGVGGYNEQFF. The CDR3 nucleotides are TGTGCCACCGCCATGGGGGTCGGGGGGTACAATGAGCAGTTCTTC.

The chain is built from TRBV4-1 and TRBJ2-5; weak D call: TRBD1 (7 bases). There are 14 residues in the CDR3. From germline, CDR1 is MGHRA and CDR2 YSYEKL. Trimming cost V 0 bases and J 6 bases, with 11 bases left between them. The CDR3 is CASSQEGGGKTQYF. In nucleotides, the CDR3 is TGCGCCAGCAGCCAAGAAGGGGGCGGGAAGACCCAGTACTTC.

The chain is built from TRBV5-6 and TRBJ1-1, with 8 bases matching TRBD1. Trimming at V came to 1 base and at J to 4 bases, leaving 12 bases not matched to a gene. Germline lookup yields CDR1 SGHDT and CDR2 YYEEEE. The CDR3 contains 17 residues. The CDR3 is CASSLQRQGAGITEAFF. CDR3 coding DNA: TGTGCCAGCAGCTTGCAACGCCAGGGGGCGGGTATCACTGAAGCTTTCTTT.

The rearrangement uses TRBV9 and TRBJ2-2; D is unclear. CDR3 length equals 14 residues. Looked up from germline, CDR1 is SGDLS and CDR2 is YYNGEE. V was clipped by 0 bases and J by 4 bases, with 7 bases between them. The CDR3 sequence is CASSVDAGTGELFF. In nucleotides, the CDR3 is TGTGCCAGCAGCGTAGACGCCGGCACCGGGGAGCTGTTTTTT.

CDR3 loop: CASSQDERGRVTEAFF. The CDR3 DNA follows: TGTGCCAGCAGCCAAGATGAGCGGGGGCGAGTCACTGAAGCTTTCTTT. The rearrangement links TRBV4-2 to TRBJ1-1; perhaps TRBD1 as D (6 bases). V gave up 0 bases and J gave up 4 bases, with 15 bases separating them. CDR1 is LGHNA and CDR2 is YNFKEQ in the germline V gene. The CDR3 sequence is 16 residues long.